This T cell receptor (beta chain) was profiled in a study of blood T cell repertoires in COVID-19. Study details: Acute and convalescent COVID-19 samples came from the United States, Italy and Spain.

This clone appeared a single time. In the study's own analysis: How many nucleated cells were present was estimated from reference gene primer amplification. Only in-frame clones appear in the TCRdb table, and some are missing; sequencing was by immunoSEQ multiplex PCR. From that table come the V and J calls and clone size; the DNA was used to work out D and trimming. Among 250,000 or so clones listed, more than 65% were seen once. V was clipped by 3 bases and J by 1 base, with 17 bases between them. The CDR3 contains 16 residues. In germline, CDR1 is SGDLS, CDR2 YYNGEE. Living in about two dozen US areas, the participants were between 18 and 89 years of age. Cohort placement rested on clinical history that participants reported themselves.

Sequencing used PBMCs or T cells enriched from blood (not recorded which). The sequence was obtained from a man aged 50-59 years who had recovered from COVID-19. This chain connects TRBV9 to TRBJ2-7, with TRBD1 as a possible D gene (6 bases). The CDR3 loop reads CASSASSGVPSYEQYF. In DNA, the CDR3 is TGTGCCAGCAGCGCGAGCTCAGGGGTCCCATCCTACGAGCAGTACTTC.